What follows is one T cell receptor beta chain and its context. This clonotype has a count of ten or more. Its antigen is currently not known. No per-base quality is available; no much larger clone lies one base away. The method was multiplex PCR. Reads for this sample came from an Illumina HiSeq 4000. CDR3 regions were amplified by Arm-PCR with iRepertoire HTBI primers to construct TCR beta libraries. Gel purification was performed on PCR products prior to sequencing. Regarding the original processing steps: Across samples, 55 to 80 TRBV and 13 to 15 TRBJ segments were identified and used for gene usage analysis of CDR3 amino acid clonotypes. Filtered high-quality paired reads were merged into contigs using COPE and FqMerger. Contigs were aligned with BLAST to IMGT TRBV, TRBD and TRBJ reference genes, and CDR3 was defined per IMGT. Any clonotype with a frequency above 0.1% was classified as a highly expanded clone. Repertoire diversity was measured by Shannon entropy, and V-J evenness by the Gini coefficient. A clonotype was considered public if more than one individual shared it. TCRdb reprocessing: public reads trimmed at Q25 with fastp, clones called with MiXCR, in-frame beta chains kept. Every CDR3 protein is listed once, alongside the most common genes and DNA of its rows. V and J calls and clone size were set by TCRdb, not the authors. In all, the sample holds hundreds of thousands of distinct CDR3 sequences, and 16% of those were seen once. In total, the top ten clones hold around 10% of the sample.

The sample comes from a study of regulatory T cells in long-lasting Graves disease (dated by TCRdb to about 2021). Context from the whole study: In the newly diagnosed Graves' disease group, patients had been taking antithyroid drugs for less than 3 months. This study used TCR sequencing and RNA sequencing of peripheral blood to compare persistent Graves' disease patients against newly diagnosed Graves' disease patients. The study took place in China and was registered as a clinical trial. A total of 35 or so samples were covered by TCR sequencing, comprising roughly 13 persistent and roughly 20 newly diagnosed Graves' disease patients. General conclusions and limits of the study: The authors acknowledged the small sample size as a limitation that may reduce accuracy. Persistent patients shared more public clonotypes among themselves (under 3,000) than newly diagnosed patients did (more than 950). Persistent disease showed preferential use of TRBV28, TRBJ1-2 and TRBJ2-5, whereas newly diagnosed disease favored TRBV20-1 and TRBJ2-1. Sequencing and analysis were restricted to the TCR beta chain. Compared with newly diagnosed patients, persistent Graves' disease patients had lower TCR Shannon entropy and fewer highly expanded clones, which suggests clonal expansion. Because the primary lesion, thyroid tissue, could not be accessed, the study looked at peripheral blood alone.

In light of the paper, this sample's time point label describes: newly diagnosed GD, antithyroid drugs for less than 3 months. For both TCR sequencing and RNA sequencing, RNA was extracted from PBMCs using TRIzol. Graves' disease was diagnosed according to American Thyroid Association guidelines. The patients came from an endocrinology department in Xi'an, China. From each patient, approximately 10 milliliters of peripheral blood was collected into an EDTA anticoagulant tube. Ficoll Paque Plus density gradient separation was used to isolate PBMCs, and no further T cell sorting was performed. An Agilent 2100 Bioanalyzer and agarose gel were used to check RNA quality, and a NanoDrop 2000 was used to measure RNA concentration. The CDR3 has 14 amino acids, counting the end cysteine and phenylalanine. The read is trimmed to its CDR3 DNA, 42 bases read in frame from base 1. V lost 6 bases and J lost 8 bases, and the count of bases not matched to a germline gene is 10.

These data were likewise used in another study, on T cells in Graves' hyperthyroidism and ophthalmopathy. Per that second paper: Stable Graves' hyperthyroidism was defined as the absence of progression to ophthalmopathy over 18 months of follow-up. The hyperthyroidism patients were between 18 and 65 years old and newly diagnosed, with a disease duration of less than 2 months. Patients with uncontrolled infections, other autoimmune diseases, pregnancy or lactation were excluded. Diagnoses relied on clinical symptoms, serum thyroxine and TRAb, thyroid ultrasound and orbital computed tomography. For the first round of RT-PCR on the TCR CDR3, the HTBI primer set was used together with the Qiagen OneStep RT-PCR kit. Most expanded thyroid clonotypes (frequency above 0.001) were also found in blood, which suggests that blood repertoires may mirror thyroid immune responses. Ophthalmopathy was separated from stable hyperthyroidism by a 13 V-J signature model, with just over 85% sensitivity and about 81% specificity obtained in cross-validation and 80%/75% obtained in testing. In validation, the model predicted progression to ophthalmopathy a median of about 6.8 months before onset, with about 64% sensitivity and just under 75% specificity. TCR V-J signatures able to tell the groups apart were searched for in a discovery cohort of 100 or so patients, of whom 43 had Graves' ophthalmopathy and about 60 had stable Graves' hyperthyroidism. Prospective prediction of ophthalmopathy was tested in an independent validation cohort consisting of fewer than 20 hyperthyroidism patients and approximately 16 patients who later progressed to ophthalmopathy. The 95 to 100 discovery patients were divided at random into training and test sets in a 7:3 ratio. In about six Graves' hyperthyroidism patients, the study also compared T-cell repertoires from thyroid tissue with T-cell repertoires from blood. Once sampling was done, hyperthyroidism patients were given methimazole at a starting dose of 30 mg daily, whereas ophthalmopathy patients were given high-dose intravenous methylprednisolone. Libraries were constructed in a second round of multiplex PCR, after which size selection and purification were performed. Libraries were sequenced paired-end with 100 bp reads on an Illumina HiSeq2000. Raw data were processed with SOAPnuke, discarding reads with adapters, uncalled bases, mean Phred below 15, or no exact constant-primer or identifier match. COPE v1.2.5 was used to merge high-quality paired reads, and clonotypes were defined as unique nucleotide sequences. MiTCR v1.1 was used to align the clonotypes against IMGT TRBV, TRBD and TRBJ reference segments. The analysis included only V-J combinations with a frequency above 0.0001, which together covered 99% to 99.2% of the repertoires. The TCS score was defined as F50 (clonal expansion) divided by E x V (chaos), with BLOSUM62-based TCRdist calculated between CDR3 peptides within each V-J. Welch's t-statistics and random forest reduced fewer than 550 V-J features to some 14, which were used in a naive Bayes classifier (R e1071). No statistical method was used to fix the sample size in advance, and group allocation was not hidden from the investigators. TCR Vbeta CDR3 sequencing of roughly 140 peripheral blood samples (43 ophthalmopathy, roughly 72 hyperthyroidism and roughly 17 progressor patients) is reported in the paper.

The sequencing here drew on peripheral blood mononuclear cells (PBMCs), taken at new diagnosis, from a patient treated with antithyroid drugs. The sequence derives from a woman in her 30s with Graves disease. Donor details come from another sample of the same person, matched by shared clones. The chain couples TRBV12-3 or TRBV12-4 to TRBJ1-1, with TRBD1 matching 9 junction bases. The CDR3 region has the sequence CASRQQGAISEAFF. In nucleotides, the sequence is TGTGCCAGCAGGCAACAGGGGGCAATTAGCGAAGCTTTCTTT.